The source of this T cell receptor beta chain is a study of blood T cell repertoires in COVID-19. Whole-study context: Collection of acute and convalescent COVID-19 samples took place in the United States, Italy and Spain. PBMCs, B-cell-depleted T cells, or T cells provided the cDNA or gDNA that made up the material.

CDR1 SGHDN and CDR2 FVKESK come from the germline V gene. J lost 3 bases, V lost 4 bases, and 8 bases had no gene match. This CDR3 spans 15 amino acids. Source study methods: Counts of nucleated cells, estimated from reference gene primer amplification, were obtained. Using immunoSEQ multiplex PCR, the repertoire was profiled, and TCRdb retains in-frame clones only, with some absent. That table gives V, J and clone size, and the DNA gave D and trimming. The sample lists 85,000 to 120,000 clones; around 92% were seen once. The chain combines TRBV14 with TRBJ1-1; 7 nucleotides align to TRBD1. The source material was peripheral blood. The TCR was taken from a man younger than 30 with acute or convalescent COVID-19. The CDR3 sequence is CASSLAGGIYTEAFF. CDR3 coding DNA: TGTGCCAGCAGCCTTGCAGGGGGGATATACACTGAAGCTTTCTTT.